These 27 T cell receptor beta chains were sequenced from one sample in a study of blood T cell repertoires in COVID-19. Data came from immunoSEQ multiplex PCR; TCRdb stores just in-frame clones and leaves some out. The sample lists around 200,000 clones, roughly 86% seen once, with less than 3% in the top ten. Sample: peripheral blood. Every receptor here comes from a man between 35 and 55 years old with active or convalescent COVID-19.

Here the CDR3 DNA reads TGTGCCAGCAGTCCTTCCGGGGGGCTCCGCGATAAGTACTTC. Encoded protein: CASSPSGGLRDKYF. The chain has TRBV13 and TRBJ2-5; D is possibly TRBD2 (7 bases). The V end was cut by 6 bases, the J end by 12 bases, with 23 bases between. The CDR3 covers 14 residues. The germline gives CDR1 PRHDT, CDR2 FYEKMQ (reference sequence). The full variable domain, rest sourced from reference TRBV13 and TRBJ2-5, is AAGVIQSPRHLIKEKRETATLKCYPIPRHDTVYWYQQGPGQDPQFLISFYEKMQSDKGSIPDRFSAQQFSDYHSELNMSSLELGDSALYFCASSPSGGLRDKYFGPGTRLLVL.

This chain joins TRBV5-1 and TRBJ2-5, with D hard to call. The germline V gene encodes CDR1 SGHRS and CDR2 YFSETQ. This CDR3 has 14 residues. Trimming shortened V by 1 base and J by 1 base, and 8 bases separated the two germline ends. In DNA, the CDR3 is TGCGCCAGCAGCTTGTCGGCTAGCCAAGAGACCCAGTACTTC. This gives the protein CASSLSASQETQYF.

The CDR3 protein is CASSSLDLEETQYF. CDR3 DNA: TGTGCCAGCAGCTCCCTTGACTTGGAAGAGACCCAGTACTTC. The chain is built from TRBV7-6 and TRBJ2-5; D gene ambiguous. The germline V and J ends were trimmed by 4 bases and 3 bases, with 12 bases remaining between them. This CDR3 contains 14 residues. Germline V gene sequence: CDR1 SGHVS, CDR2 FNYEAQ.

The chain carries TRBV6-2 or TRBV6-3 and TRBJ1-5; D is ambiguous. V shed 2 bases and J shed 5 bases, with 4 bases lying between them. The CDR3 runs 12 residues. The germline V gene has CDR1 MNHEY and CDR2 SVGEGT. Written as DNA, the CDR3 is TGTGCCAGCAGTTACCCGTATCAGCCCCAGCATTTT. The encoded protein is CASSYPYQPQHF.

The chain links TRBV7-2 to TRBJ1-6; D is unclear. V was trimmed by 1 base and J by 4 bases, leaving 5 bases between them. The CDR3 has 14 residues. Per the germline V gene, CDR1 is SGHTA and CDR2 is FQGNSA. CDR3 nucleotide sequence: TGTGCCAGCAGCTTAGACAGTTATAATTCACCCCTCCACTTT. This sequence encodes CASSLDSYNSPLHF.

CDR3 coding DNA: TGTGCCAGCGCGAGAAGTTTGAGCAATCAGCCCCAGCATTTT. Amino acids: CASARSLSNQPQHF. V gene TRBV2 combines with J gene TRBJ1-5, with D unresolved. The V end lost 8 bases, the J end lost 1 base, and 12 bases lay between the germline ends. Germline CDR1 and CDR2: SNHLY and FYNNEI. The CDR3 sequence is 14 residues long.

About this clone: At the DNA level, this CDR3 is encoded by other sequences in the same sample as well. The genes are TRBV28 and TRBJ1-5; 7 bases are shared with TRBD1. The CDR3 contains 15 residues. CDR1 and CDR2 (germline): MDHEN, SYDVKM. The junction had 5 bases not matched to a gene; V was cut back by 6 bases and J by 0 bases. The CDR3 DNA is TGTGCCAGCAGCCCGGGACAGTATAGCAATCAGCCCCAGCATTTT. Protein: CASSPGQYSNQPQHF.

A single count supports this clone. V is TRBV19 and J is TRBJ2-1; possibly TRBD2 for D (6 bases). The CDR3 is 14 residues long. Germline V gene lookup returns CDR1 LNHDA and CDR2 SQIVND (reference sequence). V lost 3 bases and J 4 bases, leaving 10 bases between the germline ends. The CDR3 loop is CASSIPGLYNEQFF. CDR3 in DNA: TGTGCCAGTAGTATCCCGGGACTTTACAATGAGCAGTTCTTC.

In its sample, this clone was seen once. The rearrangement uses TRBV7-3 and TRBJ2-2; TRBD1 agrees at 10 bases. The trim removed 5 bases at V and 1 base at J, leaving 4 bases unmatched. CDR3 length: 16 residues. The germline V gene encodes CDR1 SGHTA and CDR2 FQGTGA. The CDR3 spells CASSHRDRGNTGELFF. The CDR3 nucleotides read TGTGCCAGCAGCCACCGGGACAGGGGGAACACCGGGGAGCTGTTTTTT.

This clone appeared once. The chain carries TRBV15 and TRBJ1-1, with TRBD1 as a possible D gene (5 bases). Germline values: CDR1 LNHNV, CDR2 YYDKDF (reference sequence). CDR3 length: 16 residues. Trimming stripped 0 bases from V and 0 bases from J, with 11 bases between. CDR3 nucleotide sequence: TGTGCCACCAGCAGAGATCAAGGGGCAGTGAACACTGAAGCTTTCTTT. Protein sequence: CATSRDQGAVNTEAFF.

V usage is TRBV28 and J usage is TRBJ1-5; D ambiguous. This CDR3 region has 13 residues. Trimming took off 3 bases at V and 4 bases at J, with 7 bases between the two ends. Germline CDR1 and CDR2: MDHEN and SYDVKM. The CDR3 coding sequence is TGTGCCAGCAGTTTGTCGCGAAATCAGCCCCAGCATTTT. It yields the protein CASSLSRNQPQHF.

The chain combines TRBV3-1 (or the pseudogene TRBV3-2) with TRBJ1-3; D is uncertain. There are 15 residues in the CDR3. V was shortened by 4 bases and J by 2 bases, with 12 bases between the two germline ends. Germline V gene sequence: CDR1 LGHDT, CDR2 YNNKEL (reference sequence). CDR3 bases: TGTGCCAGCAGCCCCGGCTCTGGGCCTGGAAACACCATATATTTT. This codes for CASSPGSGPGNTIYF.

V and J are TRBV6-2 or TRBV6-3 and TRBJ2-7, with TRBD2 matching over 8 bases. Trimming took 5 bases from V and 5 from J; bases not matched to a gene: 5. The CDR3 totals 13 residues. Looked up from germline, CDR1 is MNHEY and CDR2 is SVGEGT. The CDR3, as DNA: TGTGCCAGCAGTGGTAGCGGGGTCAACGAGCAGTACTTC. This gives the protein CASSGSGVNEQYF.

This clone occurred a few times. As DNA, the CDR3 is TGTGCCAGCAGCCCGGGGGGGCCACAGCCCATCTACGAGCAGTACTTC. Translating it yields CASSPGGPQPIYEQYF. The chain combines TRBV11-3 with TRBJ2-7; TRBD2 matches at 8 bases. Germline V gives CDR1 SGHNT, CDR2 YENEEA. J gave up 3 bases and V 5 bases, and 12 bases lay outside the gene matches. The CDR3 has 16 residues.

This clone has only one observation. The chain links TRBV29-1 to TRBJ1-2; TRBD1 matches at 8 bases. The CDR3 runs to 13 residues. CDR1 is SQVTM, CDR2 ANQGSEA, per germline. The junction had 3 bases not matched to a gene; V was cut back by 4 bases and J by 2 bases. The CDR3 spells CSVGTGTNYGYTF. For the CDR3, the DNA is TGCAGCGTTGGGACAGGGACAAACTATGGCTACACCTTC.

This chain connects TRBV7-3 to TRBJ2-3; 9 bases fit TRBD1. The V and J ends lost 4 bases and 4 bases, in that order; junction bases with no gene match: 3. The CDR3 runs to 14 residues. Germline CDR1 is SGHTA and CDR2 is FQGTGA. The CDR3 DNA reads as TGTGCCAGCAGCTCGGGGACAGGGTCAGATACGCAGTATTTT. Its translation: CASSSGTGSDTQYF.

The rearrangement joins TRBV12-5 to TRBJ2-5, with 7 bases identical to TRBD2. This CDR3 is built from 14 residues. Germline lookup yields CDR1 LGHNT and CDR2 FRNRAP. The V segment lost 5 bases and the J segment 5 bases; nucleotides outside the gene matches: 8. The CDR3 loop reads CASGPGGYAETQYF. The CDR3 nucleotides read TGTGCTAGTGGTCCGGGAGGCTACGCGGAGACCCAGTACTTC.

The chain links TRBV9 to TRBJ1-4; 12 positions agree with TRBD1. The CDR3 sequence is 18 residues long. V lost 4 bases, J lost 5 bases, and 12 bases stayed unmatched. Germline CDR1 SGDLS, CDR2 YYNGEE. In DNA form, the CDR3 reads TGTGCCAGCAGCACACGTCCGGGACAGGGGGCTTTAAATGAAAAACTGTTTTTT. Its translation: CASSTRPGQGALNEKLFF.

This clone was recorded only once. The genes are TRBV11-3 and TRBJ1-2, with D maybe TRBD1 (5 bases). The CDR3 length is 15 residues. From germline, CDR1 is SGHNT and CDR2 YENEEA. Trimming left V 1 base short and J 2 bases short, with 11 bases between. The chain's CDR3 is CASSLGGRGNYGYTF. CDR3 nucleotides: TGTGCCAGCAGCTTAGGTGGACGGGGGAACTATGGCTACACCTTC. Together with reference TRBV11-3 and TRBJ1-2, the CDR3 gives the full variable domain: EAGVVQSPRYKIIEKKQPVAFWCNPISGHNTLYWYLQNLGQGPELLIRYENEEAVDDSQLPKDRFSAERLKGVDSTLKIQPAELGDSAVYLCASSLGGRGNYGYTFGSGTRLTVV.

This chain joins TRBV7-2 and TRBJ1-3; tentative D call: TRBD1 (5 bases). This CDR3 contains 14 residues. CDR1 is SGHTA and CDR2 is FQGNSA in the germline V gene. V lost 5 bases and J 4 bases, leaving 12 bases between the germline ends. The DNA of the CDR3 is TGTGCCAGCAGCCCCCTGGGGCGAGGAAACACCATATATTTT. It translates to CASSPLGRGNTIYF.

This chain links TRBV4-1 with TRBJ1-2; 9 bases are shared with TRBD1. This CDR3 region has 14 residues. Trimming cost V 6 bases and J 2 bases; bases outside gene matches: 4. Germline assignment: CDR1 MGHRA and CDR2 YSYEKL. CDR3 sequence reads: CASREDRGNYGYTF. CDR3 in DNA: TGCGCCAGCAGGGAAGACAGGGGGAACTATGGCTACACCTTC.

The chain couples TRBV10-3 to TRBJ1-5; 10 bases align to TRBD1. The CDR3 length is 19 residues. CDR1 is ENHRY and CDR2 is SYGVKD in the germline V gene. Trimming removed 5 bases from V and 2 bases from J; junction bases left unmatched: 15. For the CDR3, the DNA is TGTGCCATCAGTCCCTCCAATGCGGACAGGGGGAATGGCAATCAGCCCCAGCATTTT. It is translated as CAISPSNADRGNGNQPQHF.

The chain joins TRBV5-6 to TRBJ1-5, with D tentatively TRBD1 (6 bases). Trimming pared 0 bases from V and 3 bases from J, leaving 16 bases between. This CDR3 is 17 amino acids long. Germline-derived CDR1 and CDR2 are SGHDT and YYEEEE. The DNA for the CDR3 is TGTGCCAGCAGCTTGGGGGGTTGGGGACACCACAATCAGCCCCAGCATTTT. This encodes CASSLGGWGHHNQPQHF.

The chain couples TRBV4-3 to TRBJ1-4; D possibly corresponds to TRBD1 (5 bases). Germline V lookup: CDR1 LGHNA, CDR2 YSLEER. CDR3 length: 14 amino acids. The V gene lost 4 bases and the J gene lost 8 bases, with 14 bases spanning the gap. Here the CDR3 reads CASSPWGGLEKLFF. The CDR3 DNA reads as TGCGCCAGCAGCCCCTGGGGGGGGTTGGAAAAACTGTTTTTT.

This chain uses TRBV5-4 with TRBJ2-5, with 7 bases lining up with TRBD1. CDR1 is SGHNT, CDR2 YYREEE, per germline (reference sequence). This CDR3 has 15 amino acids. V lost 4 bases and J lost 4; bases outside the gene matches: 10. The CDR3 here is CASSGQEGGTETQYF. The CDR3 bases are TGTGCCAGCAGCGGACAGGAAGGGGGTACAGAGACCCAGTACTTC.

V and J are TRBV9 and TRBJ2-2, with 7 bases fitting TRBD1. Germline lookup yields CDR1 SGDLS and CDR2 YYNGEE. V lost 4 bases and J lost 3; bases outside the gene matches: 6. This CDR3 spans 15 amino acids. The CDR3 DNA sequence: TGTGCCAGCAGCTCCCGACAGGGAGACACCGGGGAGCTGTTTTTT. It yields the protein CASSSRQGDTGELFF.

V and J are TRBV28 and TRBJ1-1, with D tentatively TRBD1 (5 bases). The CDR3 spans 12 residues. Germline V lookup: CDR1 MDHEN, CDR2 SYDVKM. V was cut by 8 bases and J by 7 bases, with 14 bases left in between. The CDR3 nucleotides are TGTGCCAGCTTCGACTCTCAGGGTGAAGCTTTCTTT. Protein: CASFDSQGEAFF.